What follows is one TCR beta chain and its context. V lost 8 bases and J lost 4, with 19 bases in between. Germline CDR1 MGHRA, CDR2 YSYEKL. There are 15 residues in the CDR3. It was with 60 Vbeta and 13 Jbeta primers that the PCR ran. Measured with immunoSEQ multiplex PCR; TCRdb has only the in-frame clones, and not every one. The sample lists around 130,000 clones, around 86% occurring once. The data derive from a study of cytomegalovirus exposure and HLA in healthy donors. Sequencing used PBMCs. This clonotype originated in a woman in her thirties or forties in good health and CMV-seronegative. The chain employs TRBV4-1 and TRBJ2-3; tentative D call: TRBD2 (5 bases). This chain's CDR3 is CASALSGLGPDTQYF. In nucleotides, the CDR3 is TGCGCCAGCGCCCTCAGCGGTCTTGGGCCAGATACGCAGTATTTT.